This T cell receptor beta chain comes out of a study of response to subunit inactivated influenza vaccine. TCRdb re-analysed the RT-PCR reads in MiXCR, keeping a single row per CDR3 protein. The sample lists hundreds of thousands of distinct CDR3 sequences, 25% occurring once. The table lists this clonotype with a few counts. V dropped 6 bases and J dropped 4; count of bases not matched to a gene: 10. The CDR3 is made up of 16 amino acids. The germline CDR1 and CDR2 sequences are MNHNS and SASEGT. This chain joins TRBV6-1 and TRBJ2-1; 9 bases align to TRBD2. The starting material was CD4+ T cells sorted from PBMCs, obtained more than 4 days after vaccination. The receptor comes from a man aged 45-65 years who received an inactivated influenza vaccine. The CDR3 region is CASSQLSGGRYNEQFF. The CDR3 bases are TGTGCCAGCAGCCAGCTTAGCGGGGGAAGATACAATGAGCAGTTCTTC.